This T cell receptor (beta chain) was recorded in a study of blood T cell repertoires in COVID-19. The ends were cut back, 3 bases at V and 0 bases at J, with 18 bases in the middle. The length of the CDR3 is 18 residues. Germline assignment: CDR1 LNHNV and CDR2 YYDKDF (reference sequence). TCRdb's copy holds only in-frame clones and misses some; the assay was immunoSEQ multiplex PCR. The sample shows about 140,000 clones, about 88% of them seen only once. The chain has TRBV15 and TRBJ1-3; no definite D call. Sequenced: peripheral blood. This clonotype originated in a human donor with COVID-19, enrolled during active disease. The donor label of this sample is uncertain. DNA for the CDR3: TGTGCCACCAGCAGGGGGAATAGCGGAGGTTTCTCTGGAAACACCATATATTTT. Protein product: CATSRGNSGGFSGNTIYF.